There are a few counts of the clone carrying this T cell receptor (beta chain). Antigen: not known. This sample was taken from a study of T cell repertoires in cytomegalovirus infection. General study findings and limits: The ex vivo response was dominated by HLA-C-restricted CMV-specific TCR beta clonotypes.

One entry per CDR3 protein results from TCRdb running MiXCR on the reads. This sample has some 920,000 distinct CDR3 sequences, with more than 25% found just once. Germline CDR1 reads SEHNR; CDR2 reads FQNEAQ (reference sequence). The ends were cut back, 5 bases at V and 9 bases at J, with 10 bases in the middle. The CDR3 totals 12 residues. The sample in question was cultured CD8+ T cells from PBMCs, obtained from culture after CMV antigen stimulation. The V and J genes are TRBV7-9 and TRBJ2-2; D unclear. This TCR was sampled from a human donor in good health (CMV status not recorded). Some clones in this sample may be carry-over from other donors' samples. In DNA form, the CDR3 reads TGTGCCAGCAGCCCCCAGGATTGGGAGCTGTTTTTT. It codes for CASSPQDWELFF.